The 12 T cell receptor beta chains presented below share a single source sample, sequenced in a study of CD8+CD57+ T cells in acquired aplastic anemia. TCR beta VDJ and CDR3 profiles were obtained from a genomic DNA template. TCRdb used MiXCR to reprocess the reads, holding one entry per CDR3 protein. The sample has approximately 150,000 distinct CDR3 sequences; 40% to 55% are singletons. Patients chosen for sequencing had shown CD8+CD57+ cell expansion by flow cytometry. Sequenced: sorted CD4+, CD8+, or CD8+CD57+ T cells (not recorded which) from PBMCs. The receptors stem from a human donor with aplastic anemia.

This clonotype came up many times. The chain links TRBV19 to TRBJ1-2; TRBD1 agrees at 7 bases. Germline V CDR1 and CDR2: LNHDA, SQIVND (reference sequence). The CDR3 runs 16 residues. Trimming at V came to 0 bases and at J to 4 bases, leaving 8 bases not matched to a gene. The CDR3 region is CASSIDPGQALYGYTF. In nucleotides, the CDR3 is TGTGCCAGTAGTATAGATCCCGGACAGGCGCTCTATGGCTACACCTTC.

This sequence joins TRBV2 and TRBJ1-6; the D is unclear. Deletions cut 0 bases from V and 10 bases from J, with 4 bases between. There are 12 residues in the CDR3. The germline V gene has CDR1 SNHLY and CDR2 FYNNEI. The CDR3: CASSEAASPLHF. In DNA, the CDR3 is TGTGCCAGCAGTGAAGCGGCGTCACCCCTCCACTTT.

The genes are TRBV25-1 and TRBJ2-3; D tentatively reads TRBD1 or TRBD2 (6 bases each). The V gene lost 2 bases and the J gene lost 0 bases, with 12 bases spanning the gap. Germline V CDR1 and CDR2: MGHDK, SYGVNS. This CDR3 is built from 16 residues. The CDR3 DNA is TGTGCCAGCAGTGAAGGGGGGCGGGGAAGCACAGATACGCAGTATTTT. Translating gives CASSEGGRGSTDTQYF.

This clonotype was counted between two and nine times. The rearrangement links TRBV11-1 to TRBJ2-3, with 8 bases aligning to TRBD1. The CDR3 spans 15 residues. Germline V CDR1 and CDR2: SGHAT, FQDESV (reference sequence). V lost 5 bases and J lost 5; bases outside the gene matches: 9. In nucleotides, the CDR3 is TGTGCCAGCAGCACCAGCGGACAGGGAATAGATACGCAGTATTTT. Translation: CASSTSGQGIDTQYF.

This clonotype was seen ten or more times. This rearrangement joins TRBV6-5 to TRBJ1-5; D is unresolved. In germline, CDR1 is MNHEY, CDR2 SVGAGI. CDR3 length: 15 residues. V lost 0 bases and J lost 6, with 12 bases in between. The CDR3 sequence: CASSYSRYGSQPQHF. The CDR3 DNA is TGTGCCAGCAGTTACTCGAGGTACGGGAGTCAGCCCCAGCATTTT.

The rearrangement uses TRBV2 and TRBJ2-7, with 12 bases identical to TRBD1. The end of the DNA aligns better with TRBJ2-5, so the J call may be wrong. CDR1 is SNHLY and CDR2 is FYNNEI in the germline V gene. The CDR3 consists of 14 residues. The CDR3 region is CASTGDRGLETQYF. DNA for the CDR3: TGTGCCAGCACTGGGGACAGGGGGCTGGAGACCCAGTACTTC.

The sample holds a few counts of this clonotype. CDR3 DNA: TGCGCCAGCAGCTTGGGGCCCGGGACAGGGGGAAAAGGAGCTTTCTTT. It codes for CASSLGPGTGGKGAFF. The J gene is TRBJ1-1, the V gene TRBV5-1; 11 bases are a match to TRBD1. The CDR3 has 16 amino acids. The V gene's germline CDR1 is SGHRS and CDR2 YFSETQ. V shed 0 bases and J 10 bases; nucleotides not matched to a gene: 11. Supplemented by reference TRBV5-1 and TRBJ1-1, the full variable domain reads KAGVTQTPRYLIKTRGQQVTLSCSPISGHRSVSWYQQTPGQGLQFLFEYFSETQRNKGNFPGRFSGRQFSNSRSEMNVSTLELGDSALYLCASSLGPGTGGKGAFFGQGTRLTVV.

This clonotype was picked up a small number of times. The V call is TRBV29-1, the J call TRBJ1-1; 8 bases match TRBD1. The CDR3 runs 13 residues. V lost 4 bases to trimming and J lost 1 base; unmatched junction nucleotides: 2. Germline lookup yields CDR1 SQVTM and CDR2 ANQGSEA. CDR3 in DNA: TGCAGCGTTGTAGGGACAGGGAACACTGAAGCTTTCTTT. Its translation: CSVVGTGNTEAFF.

J is TRBJ2-5 and V is TRBV25-1; 9 bases are shared with TRBD2. CDR3 size: 15 residues. Germline-derived CDR1 and CDR2 are MGHDK and SYGVNS. V was clipped by 2 bases and J by 4 bases; unmatched bases: 5. CDR3 residues: CASSEGSGSGETQYF. In DNA, the CDR3 is TGTGCCAGCAGTGAAGGTAGCGGGAGTGGAGAGACCCAGTACTTC.

This clonotype was observed at least ten times. This chain joins TRBV25-1 and TRBJ1-2, with 7 bases that match TRBD1. The CDR3 loop spans 15 amino acids. In germline, CDR1 is MGHDK, CDR2 SYGVNS. Trimming took 1 base from V and 5 from J; bases not matched to a gene: 7. CDR3 in amino acids: CASSEFKGAGYGYTF. The CDR3 bases are TGTGCCAGCAGTGAATTCAAGGGGGCGGGTTATGGCTACACCTTC.

In this sample, this clonotype turned up many times. The J gene is TRBJ2-1, the V gene TRBV13; the match to TRBD2 covers 7 bases. The CDR3 sequence is 14 residues long. With 0 bases clipped from V and 8 bases from J, the junction kept 4 bases outside the gene matches. Germline CDR1 reads PRHDT; CDR2 reads FYEKMQ (reference sequence). The CDR3 sequence is CASSLGGGGYEQFF. The CDR3 DNA is TGTGCCAGCAGCTTAGGTGGGGGAGGGTATGAGCAGTTCTTC.

This clonotype was seen a single time. The V and J genes are TRBV5-5 and TRBJ2-2, with a possible D match to TRBD1 (6 bases). From germline, CDR1 is SGHKS and CDR2 YYEKEE (reference sequence). Trimming removed 3 bases from V and 3 bases from J, with 9 bases in between. The CDR3 is made up of 14 amino acids. CDR3 amino acids: CASSYWTDTGELFF. CDR3 DNA sequence: TGTGCCAGCAGCTACTGGACAGACACCGGGGAGCTGTTTTTT.